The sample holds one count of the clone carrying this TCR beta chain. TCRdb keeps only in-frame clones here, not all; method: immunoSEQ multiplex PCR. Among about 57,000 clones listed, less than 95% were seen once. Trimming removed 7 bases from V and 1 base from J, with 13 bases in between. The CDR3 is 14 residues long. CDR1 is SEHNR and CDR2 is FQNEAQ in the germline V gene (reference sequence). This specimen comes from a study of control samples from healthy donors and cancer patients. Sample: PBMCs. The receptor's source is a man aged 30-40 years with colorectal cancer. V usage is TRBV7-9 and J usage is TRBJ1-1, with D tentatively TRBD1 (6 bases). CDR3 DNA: TGTGCCAGCAACCTAAGAGGGGGGAACACTGAAGCTTTCTTT. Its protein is CASNLRGGNTEAFF.